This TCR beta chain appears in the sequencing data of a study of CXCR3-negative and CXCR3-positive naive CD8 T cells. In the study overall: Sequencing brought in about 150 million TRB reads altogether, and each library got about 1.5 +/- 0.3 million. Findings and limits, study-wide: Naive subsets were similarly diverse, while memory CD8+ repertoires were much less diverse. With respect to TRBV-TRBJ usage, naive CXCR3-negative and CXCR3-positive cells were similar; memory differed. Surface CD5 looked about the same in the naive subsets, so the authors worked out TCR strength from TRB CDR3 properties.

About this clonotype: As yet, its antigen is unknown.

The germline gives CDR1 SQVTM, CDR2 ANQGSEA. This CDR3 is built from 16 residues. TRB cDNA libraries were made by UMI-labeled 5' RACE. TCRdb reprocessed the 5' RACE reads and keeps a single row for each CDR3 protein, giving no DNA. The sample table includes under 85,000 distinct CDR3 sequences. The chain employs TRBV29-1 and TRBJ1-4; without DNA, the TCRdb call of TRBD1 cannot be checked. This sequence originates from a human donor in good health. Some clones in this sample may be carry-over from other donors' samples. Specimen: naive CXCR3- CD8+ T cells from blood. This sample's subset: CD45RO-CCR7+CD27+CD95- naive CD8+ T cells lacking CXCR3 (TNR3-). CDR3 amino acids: CSVLLAATGIGEKLFF.